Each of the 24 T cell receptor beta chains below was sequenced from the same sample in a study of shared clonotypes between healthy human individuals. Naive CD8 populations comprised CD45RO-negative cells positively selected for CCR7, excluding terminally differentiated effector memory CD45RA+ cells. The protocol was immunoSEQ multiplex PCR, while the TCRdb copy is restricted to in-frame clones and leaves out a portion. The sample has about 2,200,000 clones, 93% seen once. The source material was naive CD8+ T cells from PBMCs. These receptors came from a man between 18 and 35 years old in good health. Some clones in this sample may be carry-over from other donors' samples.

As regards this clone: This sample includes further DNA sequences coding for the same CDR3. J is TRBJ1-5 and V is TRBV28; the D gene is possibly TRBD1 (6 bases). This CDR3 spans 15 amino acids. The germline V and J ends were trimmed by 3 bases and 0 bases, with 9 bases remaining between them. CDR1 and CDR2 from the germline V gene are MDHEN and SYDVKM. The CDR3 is CASSFGGLSNQPQHF. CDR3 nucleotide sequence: TGTGCCAGCAGTTTTGGGGGGCTTAGCAATCAGCCCCAGCATTTT.

The DNA of the CDR3 is TGTGCCAGCAGTAAGGTAACAGAGACCCAGTACTTC. Encoded protein: CASSKVTETQYF. The chain uses TRBV7-3 and TRBJ2-5; D is ambiguous. The CDR3 runs 12 residues. Germline V gene lookup returns CDR1 SGHTA and CDR2 FQGTGA. The V end lost 6 bases, the J end lost 4 bases, and 9 bases lay between the germline ends.

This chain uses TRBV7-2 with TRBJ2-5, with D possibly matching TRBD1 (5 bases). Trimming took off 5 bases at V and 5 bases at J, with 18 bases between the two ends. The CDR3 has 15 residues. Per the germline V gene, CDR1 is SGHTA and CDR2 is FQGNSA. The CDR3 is CASSALSSKGETQYF. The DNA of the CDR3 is TGTGCCAGCAGCGCCCTTAGCAGCAAGGGGGAGACCCAGTACTTC.

The CDR3 nucleotides read TGTGCCAGCAGCGTCTCGGGGAACGAGCAGTACTTC. Its protein product is CASSVSGNEQYF. This sequence joins TRBV9 and TRBJ2-7; tentative D call: TRBD2 (5 bases). Germline lookup yields CDR1 SGDLS and CDR2 YYNGEE. CDR3 size: 12 residues. Trimming took off 2 bases at V and 5 bases at J, with 8 bases between the two ends. Complete variable domain (other parts from reference TRBV9 and TRBJ2-7): DSGVTQTPKHLITATGQRVTLRCSPRSGDLSVYWYQQSLDQGLQFLIQYYNGEERAKGNILERFSAQQFPDLHSELNLSSLELGDSALYFCASSVSGNEQYFGPGTRLTVT.

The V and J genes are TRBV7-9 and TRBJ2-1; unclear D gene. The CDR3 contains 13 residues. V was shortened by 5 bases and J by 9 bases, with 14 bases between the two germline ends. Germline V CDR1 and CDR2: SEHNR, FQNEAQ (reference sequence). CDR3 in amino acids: CASSPAQPLEQFF. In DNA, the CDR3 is TGTGCCAGCAGCCCAGCTCAACCCCTTGAGCAGTTCTTC.

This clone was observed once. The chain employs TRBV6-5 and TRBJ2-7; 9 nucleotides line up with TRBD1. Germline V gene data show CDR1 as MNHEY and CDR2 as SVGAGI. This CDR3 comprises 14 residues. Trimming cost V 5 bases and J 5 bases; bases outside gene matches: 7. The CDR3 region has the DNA TGTGCCAGCAGTCCGGGGACAGGGTTGCACGAGCAGTACTTC. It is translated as CASSPGTGLHEQYF.

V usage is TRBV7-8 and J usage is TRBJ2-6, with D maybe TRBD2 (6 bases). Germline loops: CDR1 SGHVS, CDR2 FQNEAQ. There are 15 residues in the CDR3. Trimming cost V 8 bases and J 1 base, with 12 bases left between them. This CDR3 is CASRTGVSGANVLTF. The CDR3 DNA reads TGTGCCAGCCGAACGGGGGTTTCTGGGGCCAACGTCCTGACTTTC.

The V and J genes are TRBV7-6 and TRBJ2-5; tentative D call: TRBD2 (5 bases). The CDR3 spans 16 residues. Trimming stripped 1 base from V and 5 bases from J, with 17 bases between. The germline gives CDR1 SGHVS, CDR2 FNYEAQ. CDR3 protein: CASSLGASTFGETQYF. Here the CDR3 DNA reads TGTGCCAGCAGCTTAGGAGCTAGCACTTTTGGCGAGACCCAGTACTTC.

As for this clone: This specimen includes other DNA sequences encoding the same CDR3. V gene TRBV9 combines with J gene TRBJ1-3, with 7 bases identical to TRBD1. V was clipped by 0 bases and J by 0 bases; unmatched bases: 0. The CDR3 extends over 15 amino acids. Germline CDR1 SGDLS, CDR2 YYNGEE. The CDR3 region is CASSVGDSSGNTIYF. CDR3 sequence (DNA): TGTGCCAGCAGCGTAGGGGACAGCTCTGGAAACACCATATATTTT.

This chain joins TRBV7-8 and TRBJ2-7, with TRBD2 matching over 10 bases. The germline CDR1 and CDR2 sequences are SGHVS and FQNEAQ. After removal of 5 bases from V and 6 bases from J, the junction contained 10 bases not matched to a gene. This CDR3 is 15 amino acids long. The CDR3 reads CASSLPGLATIEQYF. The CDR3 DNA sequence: TGTGCCAGCAGCCTTCCGGGACTAGCGACGATCGAGCAGTACTTC.

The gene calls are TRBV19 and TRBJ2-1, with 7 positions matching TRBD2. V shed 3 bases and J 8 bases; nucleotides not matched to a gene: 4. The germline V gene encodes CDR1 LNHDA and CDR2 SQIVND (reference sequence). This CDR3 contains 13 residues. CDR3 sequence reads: CASSIALAYEQFF. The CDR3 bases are TGTGCCAGTAGTATTGCACTAGCGTATGAGCAGTTCTTC. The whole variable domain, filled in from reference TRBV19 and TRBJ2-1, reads DGGITQSPKYLFRKEGQNVTLSCEQNLNHDAMYWYRQDPGQGLRLIYYSQIVNDFQKGDIAEGYSVSREKKESFPLTVTSAQKNPTAFYLCASSIALAYEQFFGPGTRLTVL.

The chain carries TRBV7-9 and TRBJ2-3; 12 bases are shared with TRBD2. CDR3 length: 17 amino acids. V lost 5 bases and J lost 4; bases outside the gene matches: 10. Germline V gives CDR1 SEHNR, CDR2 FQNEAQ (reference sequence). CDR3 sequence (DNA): TGTGCCAGCAGCCCTCGGACTAGCGGGGAGGACCCAGATACGCAGTATTTT. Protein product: CASSPRTSGEDPDTQYF.

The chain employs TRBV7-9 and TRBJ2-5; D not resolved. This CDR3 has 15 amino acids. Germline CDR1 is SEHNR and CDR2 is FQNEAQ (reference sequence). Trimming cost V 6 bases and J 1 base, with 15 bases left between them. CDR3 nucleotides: TGTGCCAGCAGTTCCGGACCGACTGGCCAAGAGACCCAGTACTTC. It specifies CASSSGPTGQETQYF. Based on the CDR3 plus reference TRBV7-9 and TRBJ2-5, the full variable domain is DTGVSQNPRHKITKRGQNVTFRCDPISEHNRLYWYRQTLGQGPEFLTYFQNEAQLEKSRLLSDRFSAERPKGSFSTLEIQRTEQGDSAMYLCASSSGPTGQETQYFGPGTRLLVL.

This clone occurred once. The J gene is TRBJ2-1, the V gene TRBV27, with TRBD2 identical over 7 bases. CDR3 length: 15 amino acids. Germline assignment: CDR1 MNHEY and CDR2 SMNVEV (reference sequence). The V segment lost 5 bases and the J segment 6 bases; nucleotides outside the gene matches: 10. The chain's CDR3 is CASSPGTTGANEQFF. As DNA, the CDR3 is TGTGCCAGCAGTCCCGGGACTACCGGGGCCAATGAGCAGTTCTTC.

This CDR3 is CASTRGLWQFF. The CDR3, as DNA: TGTGCCAGCACGCGGGGACTCTGGCAGTTCTTC. The rearrangement uses TRBV28 and TRBJ2-1, with D perhaps TRBD2 (6 bases). There are 11 residues in the CDR3. Trimming cost V 7 bases and J 12 bases, with 13 bases left between them. Germline values: CDR1 MDHEN, CDR2 SYDVKM.

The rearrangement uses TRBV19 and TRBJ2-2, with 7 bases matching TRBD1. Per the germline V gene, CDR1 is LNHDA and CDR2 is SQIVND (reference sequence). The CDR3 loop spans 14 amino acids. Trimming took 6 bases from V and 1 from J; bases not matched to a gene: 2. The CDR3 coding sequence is TGTGCCAGTAGAGGGACAGAGAACACCGGGGAGCTGTTTTTT. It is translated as CASRGTENTGELFF.

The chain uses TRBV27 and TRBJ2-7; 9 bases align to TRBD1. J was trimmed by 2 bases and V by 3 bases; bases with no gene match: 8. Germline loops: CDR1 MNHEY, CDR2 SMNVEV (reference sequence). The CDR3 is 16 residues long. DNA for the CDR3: TGTGCCAGCAGTTTTTTATTGGGGACAGGGACCTACGAGCAGTACTTC. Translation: CASSFLLGTGTYEQYF.

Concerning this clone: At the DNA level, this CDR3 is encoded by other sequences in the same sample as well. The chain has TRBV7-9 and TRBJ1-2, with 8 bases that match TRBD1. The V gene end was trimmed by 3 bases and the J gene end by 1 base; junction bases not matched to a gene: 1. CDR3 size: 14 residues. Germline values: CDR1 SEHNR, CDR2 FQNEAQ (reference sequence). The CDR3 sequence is CASSFGQGNYGYTF. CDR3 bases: TGTGCCAGCAGCTTCGGACAGGGTAACTATGGCTACACCTTC.

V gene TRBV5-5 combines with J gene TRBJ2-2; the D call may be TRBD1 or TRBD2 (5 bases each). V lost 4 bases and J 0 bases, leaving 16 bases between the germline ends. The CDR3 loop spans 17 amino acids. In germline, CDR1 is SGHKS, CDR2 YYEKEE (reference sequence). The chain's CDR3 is CASSPTRLGANTGELFF. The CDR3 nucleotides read TGTGCCAGCAGCCCGACAAGGCTGGGGGCGAACACCGGGGAGCTGTTTTTT.

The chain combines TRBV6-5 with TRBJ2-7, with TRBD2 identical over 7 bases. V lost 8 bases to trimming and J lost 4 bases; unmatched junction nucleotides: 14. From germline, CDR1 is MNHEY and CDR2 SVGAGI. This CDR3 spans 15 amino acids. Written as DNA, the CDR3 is TGTGCCAGCGCACTGCGGGAGAGCTATTCGTACGAGCAGTACTTC. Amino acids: CASALRESYSYEQYF.

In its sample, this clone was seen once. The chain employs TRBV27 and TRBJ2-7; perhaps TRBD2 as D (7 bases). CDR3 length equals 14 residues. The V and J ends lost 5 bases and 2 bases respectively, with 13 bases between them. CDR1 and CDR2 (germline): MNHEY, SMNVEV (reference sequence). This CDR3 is CASSPGGGAYEQYF. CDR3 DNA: TGTGCCAGCAGTCCGGGGGGCGGGGCCTACGAGCAGTACTTC.

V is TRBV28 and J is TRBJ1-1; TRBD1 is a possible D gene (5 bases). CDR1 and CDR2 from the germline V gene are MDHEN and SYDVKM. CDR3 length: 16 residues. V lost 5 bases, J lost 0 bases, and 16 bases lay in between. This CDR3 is CASSPSFGRVNTEAFF. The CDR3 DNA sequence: TGTGCCAGCAGTCCCAGTTTTGGCAGGGTGAACACTGAAGCTTTCTTT.

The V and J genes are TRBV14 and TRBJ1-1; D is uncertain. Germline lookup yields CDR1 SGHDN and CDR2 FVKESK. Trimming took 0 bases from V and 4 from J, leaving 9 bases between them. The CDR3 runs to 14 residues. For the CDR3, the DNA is TGTGCCAGCAGCCAAGACACTGGGAGCACTGAAGCTTTCTTT. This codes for CASSQDTGSTEAFF. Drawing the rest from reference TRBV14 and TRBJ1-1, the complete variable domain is EAGVTQFPSHSVIEKGQTVTLRCDPISGHDNLYWYRRVMGKEIKFLLHFVKESKQDESGMPNNRFLAERTGGTYSTLKVQPAELEDSGVYFCASSQDTGSTEAFFGQGTRLTVV.

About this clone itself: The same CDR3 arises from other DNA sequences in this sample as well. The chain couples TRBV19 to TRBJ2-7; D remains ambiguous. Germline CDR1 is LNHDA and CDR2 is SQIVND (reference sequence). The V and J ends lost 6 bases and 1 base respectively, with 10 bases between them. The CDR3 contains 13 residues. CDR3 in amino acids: CASSPTGSYEQYF. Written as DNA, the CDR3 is TGTGCCAGTAGCCCGACTGGTTCCTACGAGCAGTACTTC.